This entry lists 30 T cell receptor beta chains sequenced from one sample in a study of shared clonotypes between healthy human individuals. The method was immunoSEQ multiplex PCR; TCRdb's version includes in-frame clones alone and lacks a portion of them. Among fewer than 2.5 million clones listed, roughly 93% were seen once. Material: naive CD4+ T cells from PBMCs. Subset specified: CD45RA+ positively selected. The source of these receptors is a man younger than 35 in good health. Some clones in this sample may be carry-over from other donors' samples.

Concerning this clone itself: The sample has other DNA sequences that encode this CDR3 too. The CDR3 spells CASSVGPTNEKLFF. The CDR3, as DNA: TGTGCCAGCAGCGTAGGGCCAACTAATGAAAAACTGTTTTTT. The chain couples TRBV9 to TRBJ1-4; D is uncertain. The CDR3 length is 14 residues. V was cut by 0 bases and J by 0 bases, with 3 bases left in between. CDR1 and CDR2 from the germline V gene are SGDLS and YYNGEE.

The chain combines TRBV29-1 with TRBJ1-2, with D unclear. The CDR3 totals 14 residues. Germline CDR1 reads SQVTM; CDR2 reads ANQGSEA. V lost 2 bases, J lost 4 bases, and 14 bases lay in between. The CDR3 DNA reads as TGCAGCGTTGAAAGCCCCAGGTTAGGCTATGGCTACACCTTC. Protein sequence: CSVESPRLGYGYTF.

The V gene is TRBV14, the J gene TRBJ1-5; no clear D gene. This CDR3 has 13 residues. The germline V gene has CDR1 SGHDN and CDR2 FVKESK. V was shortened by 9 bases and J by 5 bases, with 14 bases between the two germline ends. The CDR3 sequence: CARVGEEYQPQHF. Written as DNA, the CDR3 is TGTGCCAGAGTAGGAGAGGAGTATCAGCCCCAGCATTTT.

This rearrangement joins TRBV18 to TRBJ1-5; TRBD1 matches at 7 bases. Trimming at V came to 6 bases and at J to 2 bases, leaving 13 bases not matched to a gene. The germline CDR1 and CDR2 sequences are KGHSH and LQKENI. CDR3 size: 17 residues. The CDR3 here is CASSLGRQGIGNQPQHF. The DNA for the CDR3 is TGTGCCAGCTCCCTGGGGAGACAGGGAATCGGCAATCAGCCCCAGCATTTT.

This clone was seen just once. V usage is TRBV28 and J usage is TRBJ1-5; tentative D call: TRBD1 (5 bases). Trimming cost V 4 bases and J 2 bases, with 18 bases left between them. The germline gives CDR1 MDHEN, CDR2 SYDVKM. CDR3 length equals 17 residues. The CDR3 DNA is TGTGCCAGCAGTTACCTTTCGGGGGTTCAGGGCAATCAGCCCCAGCATTTT. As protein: CASSYLSGVQGNQPQHF.

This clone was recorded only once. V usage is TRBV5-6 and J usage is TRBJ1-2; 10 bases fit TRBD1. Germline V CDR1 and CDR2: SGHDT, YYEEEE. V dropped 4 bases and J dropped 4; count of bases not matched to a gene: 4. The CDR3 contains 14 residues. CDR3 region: CASSPDRGSYGYTF. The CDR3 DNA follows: TGTGCCAGCAGCCCGGACAGGGGGAGCTATGGCTACACCTTC.

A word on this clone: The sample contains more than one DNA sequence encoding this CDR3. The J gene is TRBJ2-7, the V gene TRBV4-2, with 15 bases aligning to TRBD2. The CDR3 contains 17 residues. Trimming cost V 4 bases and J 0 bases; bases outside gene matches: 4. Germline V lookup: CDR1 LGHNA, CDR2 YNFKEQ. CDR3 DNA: TGTGCCAGCAGCCGGGGACTAGCGGGAGGTAGCTCCTACGAGCAGTACTTC. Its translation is CASSRGLAGGSSYEQYF.

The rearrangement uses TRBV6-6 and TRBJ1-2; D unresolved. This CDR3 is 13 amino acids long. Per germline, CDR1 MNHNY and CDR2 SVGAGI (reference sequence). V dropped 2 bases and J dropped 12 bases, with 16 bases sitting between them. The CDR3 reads CASSYAGGGIHTF. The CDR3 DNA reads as TGTGCCAGCAGTTACGCCGGAGGAGGGATTCACACCTTC.

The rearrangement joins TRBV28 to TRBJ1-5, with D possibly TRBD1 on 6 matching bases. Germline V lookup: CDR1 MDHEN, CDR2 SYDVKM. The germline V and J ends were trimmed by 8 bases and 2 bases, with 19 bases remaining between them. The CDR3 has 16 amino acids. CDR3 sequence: CASGGGGSGRNQPQHF. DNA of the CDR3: TGTGCCAGCGGGGGTGGGGGCTCGGGTCGCAATCAGCCCCAGCATTTT.

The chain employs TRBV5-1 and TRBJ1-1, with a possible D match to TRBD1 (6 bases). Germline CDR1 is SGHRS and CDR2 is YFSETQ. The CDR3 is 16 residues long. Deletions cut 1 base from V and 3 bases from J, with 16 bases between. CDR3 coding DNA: TGCGCCAGCAGCTTGCTTCAGGGGCCGGGTGACACTGAAGCTTTCTTT. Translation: CASSLLQGPGDTEAFF.

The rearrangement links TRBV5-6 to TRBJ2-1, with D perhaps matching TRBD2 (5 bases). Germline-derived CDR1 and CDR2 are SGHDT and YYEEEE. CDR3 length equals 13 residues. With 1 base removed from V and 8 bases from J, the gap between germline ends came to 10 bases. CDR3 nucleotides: TGTGCCAGCAGCTTGACTAGTTCCTATGAGCAGTTCTTC. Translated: CASSLTSSYEQFF.

The CDR3 protein is CASSLRGQGDEQFF. In DNA form, the CDR3 reads TGTGCCAGCAGCTTGAGAGGACAGGGGGATGAGCAGTTCTTC. The chain is built from TRBV5-8 and TRBJ2-1; 10 bases match TRBD1. Germline values: CDR1 SGHTS, CDR2 YDEGEE. The V segment lost 1 base and the J segment 8 bases; nucleotides outside the gene matches: 3. The length of the CDR3 is 14 residues.

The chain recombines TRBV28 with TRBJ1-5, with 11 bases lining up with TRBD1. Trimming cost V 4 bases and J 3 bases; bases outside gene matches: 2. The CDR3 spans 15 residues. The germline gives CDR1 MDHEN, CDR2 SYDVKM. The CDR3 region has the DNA TGTGCCAGCAGTTGGGGACAGGGGGACAATCAGCCCCAGCATTTT. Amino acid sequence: CASSWGQGDNQPQHF.

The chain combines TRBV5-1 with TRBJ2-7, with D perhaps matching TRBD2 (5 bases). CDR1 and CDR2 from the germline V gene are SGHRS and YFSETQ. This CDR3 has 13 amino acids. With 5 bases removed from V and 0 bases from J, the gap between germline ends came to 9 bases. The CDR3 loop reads CASRIGDSYEQYF. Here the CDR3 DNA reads TGCGCCAGCAGGATCGGGGACTCCTACGAGCAGTACTTC.

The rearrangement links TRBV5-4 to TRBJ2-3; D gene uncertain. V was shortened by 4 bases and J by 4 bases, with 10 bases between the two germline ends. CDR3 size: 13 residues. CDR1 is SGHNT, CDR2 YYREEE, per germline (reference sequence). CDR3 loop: CASSPEVPDTQYF. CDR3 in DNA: TGTGCCAGCAGCCCTGAGGTCCCAGATACGCAGTATTTT.

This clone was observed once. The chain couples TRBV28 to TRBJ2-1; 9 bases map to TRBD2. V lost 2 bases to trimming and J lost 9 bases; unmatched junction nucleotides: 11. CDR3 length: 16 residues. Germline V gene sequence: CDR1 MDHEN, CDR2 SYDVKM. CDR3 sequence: CASSLRRSGSRSEQFF. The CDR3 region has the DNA TGTGCCAGCAGTTTAAGGCGTAGCGGGAGCCGAAGTGAGCAGTTCTTC.

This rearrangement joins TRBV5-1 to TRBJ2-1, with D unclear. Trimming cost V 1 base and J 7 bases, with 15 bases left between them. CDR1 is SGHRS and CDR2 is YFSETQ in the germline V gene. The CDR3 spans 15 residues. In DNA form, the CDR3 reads TGCGCCAGCAGCTTGTTGGCTCCCCAAACAAATGAGCAGTTCTTC. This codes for CASSLLAPQTNEQFF.

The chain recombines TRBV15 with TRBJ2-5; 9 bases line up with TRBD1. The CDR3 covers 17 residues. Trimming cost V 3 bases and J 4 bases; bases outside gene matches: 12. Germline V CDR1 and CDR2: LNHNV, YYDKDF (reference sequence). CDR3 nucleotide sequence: TGTGCCACCAGCAGCCGAGTAGGGGACAGGGTTAGAGAGACCCAGTACTTC. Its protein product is CATSSRVGDRVRETQYF.

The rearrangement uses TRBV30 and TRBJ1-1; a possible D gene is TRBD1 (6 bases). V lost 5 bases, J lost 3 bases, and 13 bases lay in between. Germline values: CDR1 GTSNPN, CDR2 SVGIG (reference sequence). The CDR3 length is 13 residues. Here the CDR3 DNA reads TGTGCCTGGGGGGGCCATGGAGACACTGAAGCTTTCTTT. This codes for CAWGGHGDTEAFF. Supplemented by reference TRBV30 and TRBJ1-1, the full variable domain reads SQTIHQWPATLVQPVGSPLSLECTVEGTSNPNLYWYRQAAGRGLQLLFYSVGIGQISSEVPQNLSASRPQDRQFILSSKKLLLSDSGFYLCAWGGHGDTEAFFGQGTRLTVV.

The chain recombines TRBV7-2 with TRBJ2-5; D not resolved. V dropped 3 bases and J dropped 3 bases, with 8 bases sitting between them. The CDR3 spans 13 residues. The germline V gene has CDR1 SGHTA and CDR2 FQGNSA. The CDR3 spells CASSFGPEETQYF. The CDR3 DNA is TGTGCCAGCAGCTTTGGACCGGAAGAGACCCAGTACTTC.

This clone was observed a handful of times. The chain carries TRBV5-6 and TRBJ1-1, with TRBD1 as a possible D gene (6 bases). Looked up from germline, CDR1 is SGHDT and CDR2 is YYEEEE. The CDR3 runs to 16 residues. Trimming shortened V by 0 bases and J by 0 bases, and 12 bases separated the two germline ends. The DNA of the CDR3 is TGTGCCAGCAGCTTGGGACAGGCGATCATGAACACTGAAGCTTTCTTT. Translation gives CASSLGQAIMNTEAFF. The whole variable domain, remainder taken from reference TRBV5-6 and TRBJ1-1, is DAGVTQSPTHLIKTRGQQVTLRCSPKSGHDTVSWYQQALGQGPQFIFQYYEEEERQRGNFPDRFSGHQFPNYSSELNVNALLLGDSALYLCASSLGQAIMNTEAFFGQGTRLTVV.

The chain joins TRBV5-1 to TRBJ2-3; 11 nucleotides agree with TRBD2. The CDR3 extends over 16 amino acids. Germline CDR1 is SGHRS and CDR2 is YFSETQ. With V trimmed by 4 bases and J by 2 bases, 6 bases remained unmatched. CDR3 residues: CASSLSGRVNTDTQYF. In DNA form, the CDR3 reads TGCGCCAGCAGCCTTAGCGGGAGGGTTAACACAGATACGCAGTATTTT. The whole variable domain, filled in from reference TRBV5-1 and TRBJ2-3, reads KAGVTQTPRYLIKTRGQQVTLSCSPISGHRSVSWYQQTPGQGLQFLFEYFSETQRNKGNFPGRFSGRQFSNSRSEMNVSTLELGDSALYLCASSLSGRVNTDTQYFGPGTRLTVL.

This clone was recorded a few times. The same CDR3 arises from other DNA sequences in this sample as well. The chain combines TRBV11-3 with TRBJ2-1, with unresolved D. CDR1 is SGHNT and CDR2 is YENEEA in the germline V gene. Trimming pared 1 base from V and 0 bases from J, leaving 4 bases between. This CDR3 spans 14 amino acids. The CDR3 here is CASSLASSYNEQFF. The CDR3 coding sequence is TGTGCCAGCAGCTTAGCGAGCTCCTACAATGAGCAGTTCTTC.

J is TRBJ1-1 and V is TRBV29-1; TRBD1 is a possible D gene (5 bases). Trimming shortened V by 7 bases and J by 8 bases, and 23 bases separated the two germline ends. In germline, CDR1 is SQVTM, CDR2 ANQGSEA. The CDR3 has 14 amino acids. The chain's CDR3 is CSANWRFRVQEAFF. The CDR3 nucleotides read TGCAGCGCGAATTGGAGGTTCAGGGTTCAGGAAGCTTTCTTT.

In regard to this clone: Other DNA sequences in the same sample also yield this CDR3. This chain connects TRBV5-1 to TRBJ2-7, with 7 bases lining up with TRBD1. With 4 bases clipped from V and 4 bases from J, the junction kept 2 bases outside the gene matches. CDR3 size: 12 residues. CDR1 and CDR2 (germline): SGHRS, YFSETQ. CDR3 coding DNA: TGCGCCAGCAGCCTGACAGGGTACGAGCAGTACTTC. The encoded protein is CASSLTGYEQYF.

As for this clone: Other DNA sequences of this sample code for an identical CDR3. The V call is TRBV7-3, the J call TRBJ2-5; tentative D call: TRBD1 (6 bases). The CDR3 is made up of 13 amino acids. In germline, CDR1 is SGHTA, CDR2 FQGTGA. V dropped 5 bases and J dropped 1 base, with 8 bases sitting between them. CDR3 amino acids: CASSPGAQETQYF. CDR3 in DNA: TGTGCCAGCAGCCCAGGGGCCCAAGAGACCCAGTACTTC.

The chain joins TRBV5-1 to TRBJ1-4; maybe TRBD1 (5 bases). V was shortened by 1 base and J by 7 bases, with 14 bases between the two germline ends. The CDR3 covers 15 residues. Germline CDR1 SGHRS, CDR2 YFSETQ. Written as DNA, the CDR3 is TGCGCCAGCAGCTTGAGTCAGGGCCCGGGTGAAAAACTGTTTTTT. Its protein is CASSLSQGPGEKLFF.

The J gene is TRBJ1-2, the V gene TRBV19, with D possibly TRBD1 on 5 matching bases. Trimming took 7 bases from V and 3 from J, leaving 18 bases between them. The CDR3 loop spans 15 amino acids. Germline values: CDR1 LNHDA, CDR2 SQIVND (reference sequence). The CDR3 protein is CASNAGGASDYGYTF. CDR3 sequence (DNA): TGTGCCAGTAACGCCGGTGGGGCTAGTGACTATGGCTACACCTTC.

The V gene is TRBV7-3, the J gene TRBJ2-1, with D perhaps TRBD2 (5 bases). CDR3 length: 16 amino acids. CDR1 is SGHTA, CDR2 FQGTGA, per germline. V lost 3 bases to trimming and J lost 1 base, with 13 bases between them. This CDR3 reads CASSFLGGVSYNEQFF. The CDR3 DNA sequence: TGTGCCAGCAGCTTCCTCGGAGGAGTGTCCTACAATGAGCAGTTCTTC. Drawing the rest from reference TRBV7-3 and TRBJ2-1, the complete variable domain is GAGVSQTPSNKVTEKGKYVELRCDPISGHTALYWYRQSLGQGPEFLIYFQGTGAADDSGLPNDRFFAVRPEGSVSTLKIQRTERGDSAVYLCASSFLGGVSYNEQFFGPGTRLTVL.

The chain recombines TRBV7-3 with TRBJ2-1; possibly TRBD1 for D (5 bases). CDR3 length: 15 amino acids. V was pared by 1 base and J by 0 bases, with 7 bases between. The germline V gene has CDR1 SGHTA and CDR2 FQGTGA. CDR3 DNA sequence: TGTGCCAGCAGCTTAAATCAGGGCTCCTACAATGAGCAGTTCTTC. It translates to CASSLNQGSYNEQFF.